The clone carrying this T cell receptor beta chain was detected a few times. This entry comes from a study of blood T cell repertoires in COVID-19. Overall study: COVID-19 samples collected from the United States, Italy and Spain covered acute and convalescent phases.

Original data processing: Reference gene primer amplification yielded estimated nucleated cell counts. Generated by immunoSEQ multiplex PCR, the TCRdb table keeps only in-frame clones and is missing some. D and trimming were read from the DNA, whereas the V and J calls and clone size are those reported in that table. The table shows roughly 250,000 clones, with about 80% occurring only once. Germline CDR1 reads SGHTA; CDR2 reads FQGTGA. The CDR3 extends over 19 amino acids. V was trimmed by 0 bases and J by 8 bases, leaving 28 bases between them. The chain has TRBV7-3 and TRBJ1-2; a possible D gene is TRBD1 (5 bases). The specimen was peripheral blood. The origin of this receptor is an elderly woman with acute or convalescent COVID-19. DNA of the CDR3: TGTGCCAGCAGCTTAACGTACCTCCGGGACTCCTTTTTACCACCCGGCTACACCTTC. It codes for CASSLTYLRDSFLPPGYTF. The full variable domain, in which reference TRBV7-3 and TRBJ1-2 provide the parts outside the CDR3, is GAGVSQTPSNKVTEKGKYVELRCDPISGHTALYWYRQSLGQGPEFLIYFQGTGAADDSGLPNDRFFAVRPEGSVSTLKIQRTERGDSAVYLCASSLTYLRDSFLPPGYTFGSGTRLTVV.